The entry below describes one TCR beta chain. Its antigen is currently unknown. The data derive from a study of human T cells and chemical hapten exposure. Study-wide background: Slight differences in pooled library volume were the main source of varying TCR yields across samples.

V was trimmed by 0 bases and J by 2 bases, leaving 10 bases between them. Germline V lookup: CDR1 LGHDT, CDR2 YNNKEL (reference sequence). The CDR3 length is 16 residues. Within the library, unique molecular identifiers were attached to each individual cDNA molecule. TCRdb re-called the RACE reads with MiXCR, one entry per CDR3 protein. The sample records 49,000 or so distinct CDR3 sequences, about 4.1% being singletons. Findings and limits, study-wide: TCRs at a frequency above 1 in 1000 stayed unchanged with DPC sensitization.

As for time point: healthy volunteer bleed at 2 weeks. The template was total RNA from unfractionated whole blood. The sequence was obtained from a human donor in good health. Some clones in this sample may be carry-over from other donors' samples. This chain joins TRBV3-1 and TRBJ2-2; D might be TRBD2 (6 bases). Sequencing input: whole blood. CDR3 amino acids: CASSQDAGLNTGELFF. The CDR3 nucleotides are TGTGCCAGCAGCCAAGACGCGGGACTTAACACCGGGGAGCTGTTTTTT.